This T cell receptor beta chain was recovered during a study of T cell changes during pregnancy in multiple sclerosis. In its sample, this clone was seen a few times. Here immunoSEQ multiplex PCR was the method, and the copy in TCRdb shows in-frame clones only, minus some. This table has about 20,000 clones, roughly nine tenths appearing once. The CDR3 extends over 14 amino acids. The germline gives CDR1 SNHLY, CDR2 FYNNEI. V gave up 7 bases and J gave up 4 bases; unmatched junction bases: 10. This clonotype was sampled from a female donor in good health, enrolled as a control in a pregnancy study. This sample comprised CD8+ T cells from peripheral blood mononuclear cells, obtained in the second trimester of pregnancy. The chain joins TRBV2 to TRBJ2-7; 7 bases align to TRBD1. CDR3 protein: CASILTGSVYEQYF. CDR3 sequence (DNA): TGTGCCAGCATCTTGACAGGGTCTGTATACGAGCAGTACTTC.